This entry describes one T cell receptor (beta chain). Its antigen is unknown. Per-nucleotide qualities are absent, and no much larger clonotype sits a single base away. The sample's time point label, decoded: about 28 days (+/-7) after the second vaccine dose. AZD1222 recipients with second doses at about 4 weeks or about 12 weeks were pooled, because spike-specific TCR depth and breadth did not differ between schedules. The vaccinee samples were drawn from two UK trials, COV001 and COV002, one of which was a single-blind randomized controlled phase 2/3 trial testing AZD1222 (ChAdOx1 nCoV-19) in healthy adults. For TCRbeta chain sequencing, PBMC samples were collected from trial participants at day 0 and at day 28 after the second dose. The CDR3 regions of human TCRbeta chains were subjected to immunosequencing. The authors processed their data as follows. TCRs in the repertoires were matched against a reference library of SARS-CoV-2-specific TCRs that had been generated with the MIRA antigen-specificity platform. Breadth was defined as the fraction of unique TCRs that were SARS-CoV-2-associated. Depth was defined as the fraction of total T cells that were SARS-CoV-2-associated. Each spike-specific TCR was assigned to its reactive spike region and to a CD4 or CD8 class using the MIRA data. Log10-transformed breadth and depth values were compared by one-way ANOVA with Sidak's multiple comparisons tests. Drawn from immuneACCESS, this table holds only the in-frame rearrangements with V and J called that TCRdb kept. Clones are partly lost; checked studies trace under half to an unresolved V gene and leave the rest unexplained. V, J and clone size are taken as reported in that table, and D and trimming were inferred from the DNA itself. The sample table shows roughly 120,000 clones, and about nine tenths are seen once. Together, the top ten hold over 7.5% of the sample.

These data are taken from a study of T cell responses to AZD1222 COVID-19 vaccine (dated by TCRdb to the early 2020s). The study in broad terms: TCR sequencing was performed for about 240 trial participants, of whom some 200 were given two doses of AZD1222 and some 25 were given two doses of MenACWY control vaccine. Trial participants were enrolled into age subgroups of 18-55, 56-69 and 70-plus years, which contained about 150, 27 and 61 TCR-sequenced participants, respectively. The full study reports these points: Spike-specific TCR breadth and depth rose significantly after two AZD1222 doses compared with day 0 and with MenACWY recipients. Conclusions about previously exposed vaccinees are limited, since just a handful of AZD1222 recipients were seropositive for SARS-CoV-2 at baseline. Reportedly, almost half of the unique spike-specific TCRs recognized epitopes lying outside the regions that are mutated in the B.1.351 and B.1.1.7 variants. Because no day 14 peak-response samples were available, repertoires were characterized only after the peak T cell response. Participants were mostly white British, with more females than males. The authors suggested clonal diversity may have been underestimated. The whole spike protein was spanned by vaccine-associated CD4 TCRs, and dominant responses were seen in regions 160-218 and 743-854. The 56-69-year group was small, and its depth increase did not reach significance, likely because of low power.

The V and J ends are trimmed by 3 bases and 0 bases, leaving 11 bases between them. Taken from the germline V gene (reference sequence), the CDR1 and CDR2 loops are LNHDA and SQIVND. The CDR3, cysteine through phenylalanine, is 15 amino acids long. Left in the record is the CDR3 DNA by itself, 45 bases read in frame from the first base. Source: peripheral blood, taken 28 days after the second AZD1222 dose. The rearrangement joined TRBV19 to TRBJ2-5; the D assignment is uncertain and may be TRBD1 or TRBD2, with 6 bases supporting each. The TCR originated in an adult who received the AZD1222 COVID-19 vaccine. The CDR3 region has the sequence CASSIGGRYQETQYF. At the DNA level, the sequence is TGTGCCAGTAGTATCGGGGGCAGATACCAAGAGACCCAGTACTTC.